A selection of T cell receptor beta chains follows, all from one sample in a study of shared clonotypes between healthy human individuals. The method was immunoSEQ multiplex PCR; TCRdb's version includes in-frame clones alone and lacks a portion of them. The table lists fewer than 2.5 million clones, over 85% of them singletons, with 0.36% in the top ten. Specimen: naive CD4+ T cells from PBMCs. These receptors came from a man in his late teens or twenties in good health. Some clones in this sample may be carry-over from other donors' samples. Each CDR3 is given with its conserved first and last residue. A D gene is named only where the DNA matches it firmly. Clone size is given for some rows only: seen once, a few or many times, or a class if the clone is expanded.

d_gene: .
j_gene: TRBJ2-7
v_gene: TRBV5-4
abundance: .
CDR3aa: CASSVGLGLTYEQYF
CDR3nt: TGTGCCAGCAGCGTGGGACTGGGACTCACCTACGAGCAGTACTTC

d_gene: .
j_gene: TRBJ2-1
v_gene: TRBV20-1
abundance: .
CDR3aa: CSAKRYNEQFF
CDR3nt: TGCAGTGCTAAAAGGTACAATGAGCAGTTCTTC

d_gene: .
j_gene: TRBJ1-1
v_gene: TRBV28
abundance: .
CDR3aa: CASKVNTEAFF
CDR3nt: TGTGCCAGCAAGGTGAACACTGAAGCTTTCTTT

d_gene: .
j_gene: TRBJ2-4
v_gene: TRBV28
abundance: .
CDR3aa: CASSSYIAPRSNIQYF
CDR3nt: TGTGCCAGCAGTTCCTACATAGCGCCTAGGTCAAACATTCAGTACTTC

d_gene: TRBD1
j_gene: TRBJ1-1
v_gene: TRBV2
abundance: few
CDR3aa: CASSVRQGGSTEAFF
CDR3nt: TGTGCCAGCAGTGTTCGACAGGGAGGGAGCACTGAAGCTTTCTTT

d_gene: .
j_gene: TRBJ1-2
v_gene: TRBV5-1
abundance: .
CDR3aa: CASSLLSPNYGYTF
CDR3nt: TGCGCCAGCAGCCTCTTGAGCCCTAACTATGGCTACACCTTC

d_gene: TRBD2
j_gene: TRBJ2-3
v_gene: TRBV18
abundance: .
CDR3aa: CASSPTMTSGSTDTQYF
CDR3nt: TGTGCCAGCTCACCTACCATGACTAGCGGGAGCACAGATACGCAGTATTTT

d_gene: TRBD1
j_gene: TRBJ2-2
v_gene: TRBV5-1
abundance: once
CDR3aa: CASSQGQLPTGELFF
CDR3nt: TGCGCCAGCAGCCAGGGACAGCTCCCCACCGGGGAGCTGTTTTTT

d_gene: .
j_gene: TRBJ1-2
v_gene: TRBV5-1
abundance: .
CDR3aa: CASSSSGDGYTF
CDR3nt: TGCGCCAGCAGCTCCTCAGGGGACGGCTACACCTTC

d_gene: TRBD1
j_gene: TRBJ2-7
v_gene: TRBV28
abundance: .
CDR3aa: CASKRTGHYEQYF
CDR3nt: TGTGCCAGCAAGCGGACAGGGCACTACGAGCAGTACTTC

d_gene: .
j_gene: TRBJ1-3
v_gene: TRBV28
abundance: once
CDR3aa: CASRQTRAGNTIYF
CDR3nt: TGTGCCAGCAGACAAACCAGGGCCGGAAACACCATATATTTT

d_gene: .
j_gene: TRBJ1-1
v_gene: TRBV29-1
abundance: .
CDR3aa: CMGRGGNTEAFF
CDR3nt: TGCATGGGGAGAGGAGGGAACACTGAAGCTTTCTTT

d_gene: TRBD1
j_gene: TRBJ2-7
v_gene: TRBV19
abundance: .
CDR3aa: CASSSPDRGASYEQYF
CDR3nt: TGTGCCAGTAGTTCTCCGGACAGGGGGGCGTCCTACGAGCAGTACTTC

d_gene: .
j_gene: TRBJ2-7
v_gene: TRBV4-1
abundance: .
CDR3aa: CASSQTGTSSYEQYF
CDR3nt: TGCGCCAGCAGCCAGACCGGGACATCGTCCTACGAGCAGTACTTC

d_gene: .
j_gene: TRBJ1-5
v_gene: TRBV19
abundance: .
CDR3aa: CASSTTYNQPQHF
CDR3nt: TGTGCCAGTAGTACAACGTACAATCAGCCCCAGCATTTT

d_gene: .
j_gene: TRBJ2-2
v_gene: TRBV28
abundance: .
CDR3aa: CASSFYSSDTGELFF
CDR3nt: TGTGCCAGCAGTTTTTATTCGAGCGACACCGGGGAGCTGTTTTTT

d_gene: TRBD1
j_gene: TRBJ1-6
v_gene: TRBV28
abundance: .
CDR3aa: CASSLTSGQGSSPLHF
CDR3nt: TGTGCCAGCAGTCTAACCTCGGGACAGGGGAGCTCACCCCTCCACTTT

d_gene: TRBD1
j_gene: TRBJ2-7
v_gene: TRBV5-1
abundance: .
CDR3aa: CASSFMIPGQGGLYEQYF
CDR3nt: TGCGCCAGCAGCTTCATGATCCCGGGACAGGGGGGACTCTACGAGCAGTACTTC

d_gene: TRBD2
j_gene: TRBJ2-1
v_gene: TRBV7-8
abundance: .
CDR3aa: CASSPSGRAIVKTLNSYNEQFF
CDR3nt: TGTGCCAGCAGCCCTAGCGGGAGGGCCATCGTCAAAACCCTCAACTCCTACAATGAGCAGTTCTTC

d_gene: .
j_gene: TRBJ2-3
v_gene: TRBV2
abundance: .
CDR3aa: CAGRKGTFIPDTQYF
CDR3nt: TGTGCCGGCCGCAAAGGGACTTTTATTCCGGATACGCAGTATTTT

d_gene: .
j_gene: TRBJ1-6
v_gene: TRBV10-3
abundance: .
CDR3aa: CAISGSSSYNSPLHF
CDR3nt: TGTGCCATCAGTGGCTCGAGCTCCTATAATTCACCCCTCCACTTT

d_gene: TRBD2
j_gene: TRBJ2-7
v_gene: TRBV11-2
abundance: .
CDR3aa: CASSRLSGGFYYEQYF
CDR3nt: TGTGCCAGCAGCCGACTTAGCGGGGGATTTTACTACGAGCAGTACTTC

d_gene: TRBD1
j_gene: TRBJ1-1
v_gene: TRBV28
abundance: .
CDR3aa: CASTIGQGVRAFF
CDR3nt: TGTGCCAGCACCATAGGACAGGGGGTTCGAGCTTTCTTT

d_gene: TRBD2
j_gene: TRBJ2-5
v_gene: TRBV30
abundance: .
CDR3aa: CAWSSGLAEETQYF
CDR3nt: TGTGCCTGGAGTTCCGGACTAGCGGAAGAGACCCAGTACTTC

d_gene: TRBD1
j_gene: TRBJ1-3
v_gene: TRBV5-1
abundance: .
CDR3aa: CASSLGQEGGNTIYF
CDR3nt: TGCGCCAGCAGCTTAGGACAGGAGGGTGGAAACACCATATATTTT

d_gene: .
j_gene: TRBJ2-1
v_gene: TRBV28
abundance: .
CDR3aa: CASSLRAVPYNEQFF
CDR3nt: TGTGCCAGCAGTTTAAGGGCGGTGCCCTACAATGAGCAGTTCTTC

d_gene: .
j_gene: TRBJ1-1
v_gene: TRBV5-1
abundance: .
CDR3aa: CASSFQDTEAFF
CDR3nt: TGCGCCAGCAGCTTTCAGGACACTGAAGCTTTCTTT

d_gene: TRBD2
j_gene: TRBJ2-3
v_gene: TRBV7-2
abundance: once
CDR3aa: CASSPFGGYADTQYF
CDR3nt: TGTGCCAGCAGCCCATTCGGGGGGTACGCAGATACGCAGTATTTT

d_gene: .
j_gene: TRBJ2-1
v_gene: TRBV7-9
abundance: .
CDR3aa: CASSLAGVVNEQFF
CDR3nt: TGTGCCAGCAGCTTAGCGGGAGTGGTAAATGAGCAGTTCTTC

d_gene: .
j_gene: TRBJ2-2
v_gene: TRBV5-4
abundance: few
CDR3aa: CASSLAGPNTGELFF
CDR3nt: TGTGCCAGCAGCTTAGCCGGCCCCAACACCGGGGAGCTGTTTTTT

d_gene: .
j_gene: TRBJ2-4
v_gene: TRBV4-1
abundance: .
CDR3aa: CASSQTHLAKNIQYF
CDR3nt: TGCGCCAGCAGCCAAACCCATCTAGCCAAAAACATTCAGTACTTC

d_gene: .
j_gene: TRBJ2-2
v_gene: TRBV27
abundance: .
CDR3aa: CASTPGQTGTGELFF
CDR3nt: TGTGCCAGCACCCCGGGTCAGACGGGCACCGGGGAGCTGTTTTTT

d_gene: TRBD1
j_gene: TRBJ1-5
v_gene: TRBV18
abundance: .
CDR3aa: CASMGQGGQPQHF
CDR3nt: TGTGCCAGCATGGGACAGGGGGGGCAGCCCCAGCATTTT

d_gene: TRBD2
j_gene: TRBJ2-7
v_gene: TRBV7-3
abundance: .
CDR3aa: CASSLLAGVYEQYF
CDR3nt: TGTGCCAGCAGCTTACTAGCGGGAGTGTACGAGCAGTACTTC

d_gene: .
j_gene: TRBJ2-1
v_gene: TRBV28
abundance: .
CDR3aa: CASSTRTASYNEQFF
CDR3nt: TGTGCCAGCAGTACCCGGACAGCCTCCTACAATGAGCAGTTCTTC

d_gene: TRBD2
j_gene: TRBJ2-7
v_gene: TRBV7-8
abundance: once
CDR3aa: CASSYRLAGTDGQYF
CDR3nt: TGTGCCAGCAGCTACCGATTAGCGGGAACCGACGGGCAGTACTTC

d_gene: TRBD2
j_gene: TRBJ2-3
v_gene: TRBV9
abundance: once
CDR3aa: CASGETPGLADTQYF
CDR3nt: TGTGCCAGCGGCGAGACGCCGGGACTAGCGGATACGCAGTATTTT

d_gene: TRBD1
j_gene: TRBJ1-1
v_gene: TRBV28
abundance: .
CDR3aa: CASSLGGGQSNTEAFF
CDR3nt: TGTGCCAGCAGTTTAGGGGGGGGACAGTCGAACACTGAAGCTTTCTTT

d_gene: .
j_gene: TRBJ1-2
v_gene: TRBV4-1
abundance: .
CDR3aa: CASSQVGGKNGYTF
CDR3nt: TGCGCCAGCAGCCAAGTGGGCGGCAAAAATGGCTACACCTTC

d_gene: TRBD1
j_gene: TRBJ2-7
v_gene: TRBV11-2
abundance: .
CDR3aa: CASSEDAGQGANEQYF
CDR3nt: TGTGCCAGCAGCGAGGACGCGGGACAGGGGGCCAACGAGCAGTACTTC

d_gene: .
j_gene: TRBJ2-5
v_gene: TRBV11-3
abundance: .
CDR3aa: CASSLGFRETQYF
CDR3nt: TGTGCCAGCAGCTTAGGATTCAGAGAGACCCAGTACTTC

d_gene: TRBD1
j_gene: TRBJ2-7
v_gene: TRBV6-1
abundance: .
CDR3aa: CASKGQGGTYEQYF
CDR3nt: TGTGCCAGCAAAGGACAGGGGGGAACCTACGAGCAGTACTTC

d_gene: TRBD2
j_gene: TRBJ2-1
v_gene: TRBV5-1
abundance: .
CDR3aa: CASSLWGTSGSHNEQFF
CDR3nt: TGCGCCAGCAGCTTGTGGGGGACTAGCGGGAGTCATAATGAGCAGTTCTTC

d_gene: .
j_gene: TRBJ1-1
v_gene: TRBV9
abundance: .
CDR3aa: CASSPTYAVPGAEAFF
CDR3nt: TGTGCCAGCAGCCCCACTTATGCTGTGCCGGGGGCTGAAGCTTTCTTT

d_gene: TRBD1
j_gene: TRBJ1-1
v_gene: TRBV6-6
abundance: .
CDR3aa: CASSYRDRVNTEAFF
CDR3nt: TGTGCCAGCAGTTACCGTGACAGGGTTAACACTGAAGCTTTCTTT

d_gene: .
j_gene: TRBJ2-2
v_gene: TRBV5-1
abundance: .
CDR3aa: CASSPEGAGTTGELFF
CDR3nt: TGCGCCAGCAGCCCGGAAGGGGCCGGAACCACCGGGGAGCTGTTTTTT

d_gene: .
j_gene: TRBJ1-5
v_gene: TRBV7-2
abundance: .
CDR3aa: CASSSFDGGVKHF
CDR3nt: TGTGCCAGCAGCTCCTTCGACGGAGGGGTAAAACATTTT

d_gene: TRBD2
j_gene: TRBJ2-2
v_gene: TRBV9
abundance: .
CDR3aa: CASGGGRVTGELFF
CDR3nt: TGTGCCAGCGGCGGCGGGAGGGTTACCGGGGAGCTGTTTTTT

d_gene: .
j_gene: TRBJ1-2
v_gene: TRBV28
abundance: few
CDR3aa: CASSPLNYGYTF
CDR3nt: TGTGCCAGCAGTCCCCTTAACTATGGCTACACCTTC

d_gene: TRBD1
j_gene: TRBJ2-7
v_gene: TRBV19
abundance: .
CDR3aa: CASRDPGQGAYEQYF
CDR3nt: TGTGCCAGTAGAGACCCGGGACAGGGGGCCTACGAGCAGTACTTC

d_gene: .
j_gene: TRBJ2-7
v_gene: TRBV28
abundance: once
CDR3aa: CASSKTPSYEQYF
CDR3nt: TGTGCCAGCAGCAAGACACCCTCCTACGAGCAGTACTTC

d_gene: .
j_gene: TRBJ1-5
v_gene: TRBV27
abundance: .
CDR3aa: CASGSRPGVGQPQHF
CDR3nt: TGTGCCAGCGGATCCCGACCAGGGGTTGGTCAGCCCCAGCATTTT

d_gene: .
j_gene: TRBJ2-3
v_gene: TRBV5-1
abundance: .
CDR3aa: CASSLAGTDTQYF
CDR3nt: TGCGCCAGCAGCTTGGCCGGCACAGATACGCAGTATTTT

d_gene: .
j_gene: TRBJ1-2
v_gene: TRBV19
abundance: .
CDR3aa: CASSTTGLGDYGYTF
CDR3nt: TGTGCCAGTAGTACAACAGGTTTGGGGGACTATGGCTACACCTTC

d_gene: .
j_gene: TRBJ1-2
v_gene: TRBV6-6
abundance: .
CDR3aa: CASSYGQGKASYGYTF
CDR3nt: TGTGCCAGCAGTTACGGGCAGGGAAAAGCCTCCTATGGCTACACCTTC

d_gene: TRBD1
j_gene: TRBJ1-4
v_gene: TRBV7-8
abundance: .
CDR3aa: CASSYRDSNEKLFF
CDR3nt: TGTGCCAGCAGTTACCGGGACAGTAATGAAAAACTGTTTTTT

d_gene: .
j_gene: TRBJ2-1
v_gene: TRBV18
abundance: .
CDR3aa: CASSLGGGAPPGEQFF
CDR3nt: TGTGCCAGCTCACTCGGCGGCGGGGCTCCCCCAGGTGAGCAGTTCTTC

d_gene: .
j_gene: TRBJ2-3
v_gene: TRBV30
abundance: .
CDR3aa: CAWNGGRGGSSADTQYF
CDR3nt: TGTGCCTGGAATGGGGGTCGAGGGGGAAGTAGTGCAGATACGCAGTATTTT

d_gene: TRBD1
j_gene: TRBJ1-1
v_gene: TRBV5-1
abundance: .
CDR3aa: CASSSIQGATEAFF
CDR3nt: TGCGCCAGCAGCTCAATCCAGGGGGCCACTGAAGCTTTCTTT

d_gene: .
j_gene: TRBJ2-1
v_gene: TRBV6-5
abundance: .
CDR3aa: CASSSPPRGQFF
CDR3nt: TGTGCCAGCAGTAGCCCCCCCCGGGGGCAGTTCTTC